Sequencing of this TCR beta chain was carried out in a study of blood T cell repertoires in COVID-19 (TCRdb year 2020). Background for the entire study: Samples from collaborators originated in the United States, Italy and Spain and spanned both the acute and convalescent phases of COVID-19. The material from the prospective study consisted of cDNA or gDNA derived from T cells, B-cell-depleted T cells, or PBMCs. Deeply sampled blood TCRbeta repertoires from subjects exposed to, actively infected with, or recovered from COVID-19 were included in the dataset. The repertoires were released in a freely available public database intended as a resource for research on the immune response to SARS-CoV-2. The samples were drawn from two sources: the first 160 participants of the ongoing ImmuneRACE study, and 950 to 1,500 subjects contributed by 6 global collaborators. Sample metadata almost always included a de-identified subject ID, COVID-19 status, age in years and sex. Where available, HLA class I and class II types were taken from metadata supplied by the sample provider and were not determined by assay-based typing.

TCRbeta CDR3 regions were amplified from genomic DNA by means of the immunoSEQ Assay, a bias-controlled multiplex PCR. In the authors' own workflow: The number of nucleated cells in each sample was estimated by amplification of reference gene primers within the assay. Sequence reads were collapsed and filtered to measure the absolute abundance of every unique TCRbeta CDR3 rearrangement. For each sample, productive Simpson clonality was calculated as the square root of Simpson's diversity index over productive rearrangements. The table was pulled from immuneACCESS by TCRdb, which kept in-frame rearrangements only. Such tables lose some clones; where checked, under half of the loss comes from unresolved V genes, and the rest has no known cause. The V and J calls and clone size are taken from that table; D and trimming were inferred from the DNA. For this sample the table gives 40,000 to 45,000 clones, of which approximately 87% were detected only once. The leading ten clones occupy 3% to 5% of the sample.

The CDR3 spans 13 residues, from the cysteine through the phenylalanine. The sequence is cut down to CDR3 DNA, 39 bases in frame from base 1. The junction shows trimming of 0 bases on V and 4 bases on J, plus 7 bases between the germline ends. The germline V gene gives CDR1 as SGHRS and CDR2 as YFSETQ. This clone was detected a few times. Its target antigen remains unknown. Per-base quality was not reported, and no clone a single base away is much larger than it. Other DNA sequences in this sample translate to the same CDR3. What the study reported, not specific to this receptor: How much clinical and demographic metadata was included differed by source and by participant, and the metadata was provided uncurated.

At one collaborating source in Seattle, patients were enrolled during active infection and were followed longitudinally through the course of disease. Whole blood was collected in K2EDTA tubes by collaborating institutions according to the institutions' own protocols. For TCRbeta analysis, collaborators shipped samples as frozen whole blood, isolated PBMCs, or DNA extracted from either of those sample types. The chain couples TRBV5-1 to TRBJ1-1; confidence is insufficient to name the D gene. The TCR was taken from a man aged 35-49 years with COVID-19, enrolled during active disease. Sample: peripheral blood. The encoded CDR3 is CASSLGGSTEAFF. DNA sequence: TGCGCCAGCAGCTTGGGCGGAAGCACTGAAGCTTTCTTT.